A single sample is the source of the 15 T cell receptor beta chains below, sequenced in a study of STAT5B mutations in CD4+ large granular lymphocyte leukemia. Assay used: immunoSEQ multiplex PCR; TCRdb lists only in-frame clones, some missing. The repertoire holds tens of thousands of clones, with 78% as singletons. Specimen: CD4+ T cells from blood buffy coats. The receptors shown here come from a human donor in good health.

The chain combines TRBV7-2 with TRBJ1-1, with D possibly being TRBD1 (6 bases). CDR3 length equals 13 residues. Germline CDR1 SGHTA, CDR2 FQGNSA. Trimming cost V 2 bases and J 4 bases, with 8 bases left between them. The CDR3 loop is CASSLQGFTEAFF. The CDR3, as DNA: TGTGCCAGCAGCTTACAGGGGTTCACTGAAGCTTTCTTT.

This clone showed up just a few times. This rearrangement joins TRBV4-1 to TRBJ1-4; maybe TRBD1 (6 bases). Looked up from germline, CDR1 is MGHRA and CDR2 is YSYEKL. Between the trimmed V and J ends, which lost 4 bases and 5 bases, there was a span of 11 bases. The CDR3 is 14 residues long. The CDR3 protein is CASSRGQLNEKLFF. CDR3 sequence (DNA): TGCGCCAGCAGCCGAGGACAGCTCAATGAAAAACTGTTTTTT.

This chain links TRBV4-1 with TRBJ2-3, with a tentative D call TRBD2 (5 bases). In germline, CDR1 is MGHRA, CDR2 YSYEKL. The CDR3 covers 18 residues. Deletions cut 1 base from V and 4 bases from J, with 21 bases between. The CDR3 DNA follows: TGCGCCAGCAGCCAAGGCCAACTAGTCTCCATTCAGGCAGATACGCAGTATTTT. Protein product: CASSQGQLVSIQADTQYF.

The CDR3 DNA sequence: TGTGCCAGCAGCGGACTAGCGGGGGATTATGAGCAGTTCTTC. Its translation is CASSGLAGDYEQFF. This sequence joins TRBV5-6 and TRBJ2-1, with 13 bases matching TRBD2. The CDR3 covers 14 residues. V dropped 4 bases and J dropped 8; count of bases not matched to a gene: 3. CDR1 and CDR2 (germline): SGHDT, YYEEEE.

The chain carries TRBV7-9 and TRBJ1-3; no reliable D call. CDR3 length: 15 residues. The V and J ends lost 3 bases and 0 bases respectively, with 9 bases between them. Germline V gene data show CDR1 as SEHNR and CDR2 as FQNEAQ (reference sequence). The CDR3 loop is CASSFTAFSGNTIYF. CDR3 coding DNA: TGTGCCAGCAGCTTTACAGCCTTCTCTGGAAACACCATATATTTT.

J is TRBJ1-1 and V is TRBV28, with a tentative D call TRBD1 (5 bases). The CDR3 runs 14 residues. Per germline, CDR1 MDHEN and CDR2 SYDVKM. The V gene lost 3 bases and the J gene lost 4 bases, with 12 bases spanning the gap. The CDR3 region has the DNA TGTGCCAGCAGTTTTCGGGGCGGCGGCACTGAAGCTTTCTTT. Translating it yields CASSFRGGGTEAFF.

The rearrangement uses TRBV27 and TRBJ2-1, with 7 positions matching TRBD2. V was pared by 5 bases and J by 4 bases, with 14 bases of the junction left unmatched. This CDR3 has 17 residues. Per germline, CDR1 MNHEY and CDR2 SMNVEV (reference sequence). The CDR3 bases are TGTGCCAGCAGTAGACAAAGCGGGGCCCGGATGTACAATGAGCAGTTCTTC. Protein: CASSRQSGARMYNEQFF.

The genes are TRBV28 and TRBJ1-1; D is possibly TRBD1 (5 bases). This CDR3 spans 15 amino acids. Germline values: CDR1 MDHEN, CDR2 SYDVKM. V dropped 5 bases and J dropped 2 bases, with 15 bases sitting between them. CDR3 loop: CASSPIGATNTEAFF. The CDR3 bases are TGTGCCAGCAGTCCGATCGGGGCCACAAACACTGAAGCTTTCTTT.

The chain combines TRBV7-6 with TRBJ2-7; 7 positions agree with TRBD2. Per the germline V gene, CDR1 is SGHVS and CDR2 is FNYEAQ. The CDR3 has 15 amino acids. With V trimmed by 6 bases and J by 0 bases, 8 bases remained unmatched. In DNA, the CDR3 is TGTGCCAGCAGTCAGAGCGGGACTCTCTCCTACGAGCAGTACTTC. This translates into CASSQSGTLSYEQYF.

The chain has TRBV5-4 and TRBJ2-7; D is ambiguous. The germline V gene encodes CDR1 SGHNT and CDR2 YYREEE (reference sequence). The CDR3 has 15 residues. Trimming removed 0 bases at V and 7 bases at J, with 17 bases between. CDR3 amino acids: CASSLGLGPAREQYF. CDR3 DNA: TGTGCCAGCAGCTTGGGACTGGGCCCAGCTAGGGAGCAGTACTTC.

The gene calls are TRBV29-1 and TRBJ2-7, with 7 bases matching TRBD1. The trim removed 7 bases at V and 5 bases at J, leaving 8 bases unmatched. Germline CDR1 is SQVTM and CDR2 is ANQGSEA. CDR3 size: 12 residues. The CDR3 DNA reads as TGCAGCGCTAACAGGGGACGGGACGAGCAGTACTTC. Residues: CSANRGRDEQYF.

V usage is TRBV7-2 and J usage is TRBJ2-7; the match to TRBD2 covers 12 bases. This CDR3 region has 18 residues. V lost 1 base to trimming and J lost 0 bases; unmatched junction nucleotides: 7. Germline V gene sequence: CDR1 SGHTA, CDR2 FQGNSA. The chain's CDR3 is CASSLVRTSGARSYEQYF. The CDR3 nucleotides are TGTGCCAGCAGCTTAGTGCGGACTAGCGGGGCCCGCTCCTACGAGCAGTACTTC.

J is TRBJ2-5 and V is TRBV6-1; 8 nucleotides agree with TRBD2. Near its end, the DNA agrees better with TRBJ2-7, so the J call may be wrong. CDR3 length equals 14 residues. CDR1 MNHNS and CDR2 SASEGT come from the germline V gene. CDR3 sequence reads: CASRGTSGAYEQYF. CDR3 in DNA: TGTGCCAGCAGGGGAACTAGCGGAGCCTACGAGCAGTACTTC.

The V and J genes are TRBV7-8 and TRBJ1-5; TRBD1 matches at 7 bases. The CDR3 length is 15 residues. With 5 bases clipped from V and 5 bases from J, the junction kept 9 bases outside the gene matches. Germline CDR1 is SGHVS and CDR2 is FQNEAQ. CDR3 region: CASSAMTGRDQPQHF. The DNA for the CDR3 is TGTGCCAGCAGCGCCATGACAGGGAGGGATCAGCCCCAGCATTTT. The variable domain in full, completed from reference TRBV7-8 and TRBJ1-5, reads GAGVSQSPRYKVAKRGQDVALRCDPISGHVSLFWYQQALGQGPEFLTYFQNEAQLDKSGLPSDRFFAERPEGSVSTLKIQRTQQEDSAVYLCASSAMTGRDQPQHFGDGTRLSIL.

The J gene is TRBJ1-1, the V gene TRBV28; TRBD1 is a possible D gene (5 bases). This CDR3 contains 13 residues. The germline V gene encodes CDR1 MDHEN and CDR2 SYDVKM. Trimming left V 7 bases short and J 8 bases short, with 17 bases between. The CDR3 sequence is CASTRVPQVEAFF. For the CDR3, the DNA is TGTGCCAGCACCCGCGTCCCACAGGTGGAAGCTTTCTTT.